This T cell receptor (beta chain) was sequenced during a study of OX40 agonist ivuxolimab in advanced cancers. Study as a whole: Patients receiving dose escalation had hepatocellular carcinoma, melanoma, renal cell or head and neck cancer.

Germline values: CDR1 SGHTA, CDR2 FQGNSA. Unmatched junction bases numbered 3, after V lost 4 bases and J lost 6 bases. This CDR3 is built from 13 residues. The table came from immunoSEQ multiplex PCR; TCRdb's copy has only in-frame clones and leaves some out. Of tens of thousands of clones listed, nearly 90% are singletons. This sequence was found in an adult with an advanced solid tumor such as melanoma, head and neck, liver or kidney cancer. This rearrangement joins TRBV7-2 to TRBJ2-1; 7 bases match TRBD2. This specimen consisted of CD4+ or CD8+ T cells sorted from blood, obtained in a trial of the OX40 agonist ivuxolimab. CDR3 in DNA: TGTGCCAGCAGCTCCTGGACTAGCAATGAGCAGTTCTTC. This gives the protein CASSSWTSNEQFF.